The 4 T cell receptor beta chains in this list originate from one sample, sequenced in a study of cytomegalovirus exposure and HLA in healthy donors. PCR used 60 Vbeta primers and 13 Jbeta primers. Measured with immunoSEQ multiplex PCR; TCRdb has only the in-frame clones, and not every one. This sample has 200,000 or so clones, with about 86% found just once. Material: PBMCs. All receptors derive from a woman under 30 in good health and CMV-seropositive.

The chain carries TRBV6-6 and TRBJ2-5; 12 bases agree with TRBD2. Trimming removed 7 bases from V and 12 bases from J; junction bases left unmatched: 12. CDR1 is MNHNY and CDR2 is SVGAGI in the germline V gene (reference sequence). The length of the CDR3 is 14 residues. CDR3: CASTGTSGPNLEYF. The CDR3 DNA is TGTGCCAGCACCGGGACTAGCGGGCCCAATTTAGAGTACTTC.

The V gene is TRBV29-1, the J gene TRBJ2-1, with a tentative D call TRBD1 (5 bases). Looked up from germline, CDR1 is SQVTM and CDR2 is ANQGSEA. V was shortened by 8 bases and J by 7 bases, with 18 bases between the two germline ends. There are 13 residues in the CDR3. This CDR3 reads CSSQGFSYNEQFF. CDR3 DNA sequence: TGCAGCTCTCAGGGTTTCTCGTATAATGAGCAGTTCTTC.

The chain employs TRBV6-1 and TRBJ1-2; unclear D gene. With 3 bases removed from V and 3 bases from J, the gap between germline ends came to 2 bases. The CDR3 totals 11 residues. Per germline, CDR1 MNHNS and CDR2 SASEGT. This CDR3 is CASSDYYGYTF. DNA of the CDR3: TGTGCCAGCAGTGACTACTATGGCTACACCTTC.

This clone has a handful of counts. V is TRBV7-9 and J is TRBJ2-7, with TRBD1 matching over 8 bases. This CDR3 has 14 residues. The V segment lost 1 base and the J segment 1 base; nucleotides outside the gene matches: 0. Germline CDR1 reads SEHNR; CDR2 reads FQNEAQ (reference sequence). This CDR3 is CASSLGTGSYEQYF. The CDR3, as DNA: TGTGCCAGCAGCTTAGGGACAGGGTCCTACGAGCAGTACTTC.